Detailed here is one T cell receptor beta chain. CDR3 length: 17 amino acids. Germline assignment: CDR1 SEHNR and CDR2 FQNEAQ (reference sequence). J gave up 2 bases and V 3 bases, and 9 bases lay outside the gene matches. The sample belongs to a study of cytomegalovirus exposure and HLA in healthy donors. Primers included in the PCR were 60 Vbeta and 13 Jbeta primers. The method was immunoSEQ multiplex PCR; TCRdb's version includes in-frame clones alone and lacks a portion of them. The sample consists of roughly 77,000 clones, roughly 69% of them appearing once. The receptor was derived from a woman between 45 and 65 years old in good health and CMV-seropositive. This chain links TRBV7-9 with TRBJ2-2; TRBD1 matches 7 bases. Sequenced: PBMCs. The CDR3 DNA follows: TGTGCCAGCAGCTTCCCTAGACAGGGCTTAAACACCGGGGAGCTGTTTTTT. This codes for CASSFPRQGLNTGELFF.